The 4 T cell receptor beta chains reported below all come from one sample, sequenced in a study of identical twins. MiXCR was run by TCRdb on the 5' RACE reads, yielding one entry per CDR3 protein. Of about 570,000 distinct CDR3 sequences in the sample, around 9.6% were seen once. This same sample was also taken into another study, of yellow fever vaccine responses in identical twins.

The sample was PBMCs. These receptors all come from a woman between 18 and 29 years old in good health.

This clonotype was detected only a few times. V gene TRBV5-1 combines with J gene TRBJ2-3, with TRBD2 matching 9 bases. With 2 bases clipped from V and 0 bases from J, the junction kept 10 bases outside the gene matches. The CDR3 is 18 amino acids. The germline CDR1 and CDR2 sequences are SGHRS and YFSETQ. This chain's CDR3 is CASSFLAGIRASTDTQYF. The DNA for the CDR3 is TGCGCCAGCAGCTTTCTAGCGGGGATACGGGCTAGCACAGATACGCAGTATTTT. Using reference TRBV5-1 and TRBJ2-3 for the parts outside the CDR3, the full variable domain is KAGVTQTPRYLIKTRGQQVTLSCSPISGHRSVSWYQQTPGQGLQFLFEYFSETQRNKGNFPGRFSGRQFSNSRSEMNVSTLELGDSALYLCASSFLAGIRASTDTQYFGPGTRLTVL.

In its sample, this clonotype was seen a few times. The gene calls are TRBV18 and TRBJ2-7; D unclear. Trimming took 3 bases from V and 4 from J, leaving 25 bases between them. This CDR3 region has 18 residues. From germline, CDR1 is KGHSH and CDR2 LQKENI. CDR3: CASSPKRAEPPNEYEQYF. CDR3 nucleotides: TGTGCCAGCTCACCGAAACGGGCGGAGCCGCCAAACGAGTACGAGCAGTACTTC.

This clonotype was observed at least ten times. J is TRBJ2-2 and V is TRBV15, with 13 bases identical to TRBD2. CDR1 and CDR2 (germline): LNHNV, YYDKDF (reference sequence). The V gene end was trimmed by 5 bases and the J gene end by 6 bases; junction bases not matched to a gene: 15. This CDR3 has 19 amino acids. The CDR3 DNA sequence: TGTGCCACCAGCGGCCGGACTAGCGGGAGAAGAGAGGTTGCCGGGGAGCTGTTTTTT. This translates into CATSGRTSGRREVAGELFF.

The rearrangement uses TRBV12-3 or TRBV12-4 and TRBJ2-5; the match to TRBD2 covers 13 bases. This CDR3 has 16 amino acids. The J segment lost 5 bases and the V segment lost 6 bases, leaving 9 bases of the junction unmatched. CDR3 coding DNA: TGTGCCAGCAGCCCCACGGGACTAGCGGGGAGGGAGACCCAGTACTTC. Translated: CASSPTGLAGRETQYF.